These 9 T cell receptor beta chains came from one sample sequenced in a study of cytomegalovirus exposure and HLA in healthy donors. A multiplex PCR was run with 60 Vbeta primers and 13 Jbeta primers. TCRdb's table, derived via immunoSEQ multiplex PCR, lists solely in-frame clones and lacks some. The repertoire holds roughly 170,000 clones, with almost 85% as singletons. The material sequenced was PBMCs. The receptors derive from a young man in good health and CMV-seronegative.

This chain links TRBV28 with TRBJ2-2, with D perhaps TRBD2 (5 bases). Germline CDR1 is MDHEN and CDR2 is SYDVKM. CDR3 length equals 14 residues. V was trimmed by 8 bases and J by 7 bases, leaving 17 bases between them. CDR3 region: CASGLRRGIGELFF. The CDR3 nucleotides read TGTGCCAGCGGATTAAGACGGGGTATCGGGGAGCTGTTTTTT.

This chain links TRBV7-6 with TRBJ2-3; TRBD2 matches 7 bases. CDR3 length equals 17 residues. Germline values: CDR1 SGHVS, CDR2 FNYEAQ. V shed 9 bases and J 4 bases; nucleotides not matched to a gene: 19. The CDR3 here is CASRHGGLGGVADTQYF. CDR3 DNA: TGTGCCAGTAGACACGGGGGTCTGGGGGGGGTTGCAGATACGCAGTATTTT.

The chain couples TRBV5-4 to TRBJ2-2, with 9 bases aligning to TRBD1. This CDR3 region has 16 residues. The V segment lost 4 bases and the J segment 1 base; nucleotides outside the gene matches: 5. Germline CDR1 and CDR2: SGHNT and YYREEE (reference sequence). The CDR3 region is CASSTPGQGNTGELFF. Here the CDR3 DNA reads TGTGCCAGCAGCACTCCGGGACAGGGGAACACCGGGGAGCTGTTTTTT.

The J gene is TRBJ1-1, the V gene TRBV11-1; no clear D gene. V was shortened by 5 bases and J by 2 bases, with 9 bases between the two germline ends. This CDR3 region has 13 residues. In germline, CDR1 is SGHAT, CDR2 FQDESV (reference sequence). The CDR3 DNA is TGTGCCAGCAGCCCGACTGTTAACACTGAAGCTTTCTTT. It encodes CASSPTVNTEAFF.

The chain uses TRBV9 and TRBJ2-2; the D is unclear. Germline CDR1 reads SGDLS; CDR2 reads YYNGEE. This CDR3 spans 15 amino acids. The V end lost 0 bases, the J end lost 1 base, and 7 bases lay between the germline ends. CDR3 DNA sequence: TGTGCCAGCAGCGTAGGCACAAGGAACACCGGGGAGCTGTTTTTT. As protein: CASSVGTRNTGELFF.

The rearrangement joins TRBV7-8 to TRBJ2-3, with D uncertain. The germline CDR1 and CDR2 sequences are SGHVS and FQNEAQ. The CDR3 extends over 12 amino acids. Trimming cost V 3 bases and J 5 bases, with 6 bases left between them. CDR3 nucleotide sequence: TGTGCCAGCAGCTTTTATCGAGATACGCAGTATTTT. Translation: CASSFYRDTQYF.

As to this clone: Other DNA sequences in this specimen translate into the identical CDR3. The CDR3 sequence is CASSLGTSGEETQYF. CDR3 coding DNA: TGCGCCAGCAGCTTAGGGACTAGCGGGGAAGAGACCCAGTACTTC. The chain uses TRBV5-1 and TRBJ2-5, with 13 bases matching TRBD2. The CDR3 is 15 amino acids. Germline CDR1 reads SGHRS; CDR2 reads YFSETQ. The V segment lost 2 bases and the J segment 3 bases; nucleotides outside the gene matches: 1.

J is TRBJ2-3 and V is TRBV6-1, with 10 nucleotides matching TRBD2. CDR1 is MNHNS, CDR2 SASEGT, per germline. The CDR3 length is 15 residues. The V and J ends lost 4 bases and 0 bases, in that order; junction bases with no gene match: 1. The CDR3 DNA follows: TGTGCCAGCAGTGCGACTAGCGGGAGCACAGATACGCAGTATTTT. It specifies CASSATSGSTDTQYF.

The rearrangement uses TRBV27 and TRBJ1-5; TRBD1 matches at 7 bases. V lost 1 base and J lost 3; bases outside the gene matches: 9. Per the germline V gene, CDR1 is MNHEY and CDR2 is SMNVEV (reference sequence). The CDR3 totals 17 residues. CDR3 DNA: TGTGCCAGCAGTTTATGGGGCGACAGGGAAGACAATCAGCCCCAGCATTTT. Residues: CASSLWGDREDNQPQHF.